The next 25 T cell receptor beta chains were all read from a single sample in a study of CD8 T cells in ankylosing spondylitis. General study points: Typical of ankylosing spondylitis blood, it appeared, was a TCR beta motif of eight highly homologous variants.

Their cognate antigens are unknown. Via MiXCR, TCRdb re-called the 5' RACE reads, giving one row per CDR3 protein. This sample has fewer than 650,000 distinct CDR3 sequences, with roughly 13% found just once. The sample comprised blood, either unsorted or a sorted T cell fraction (not recorded which). Every receptor here comes from a male donor with ankylosing spondylitis.

This clonotype was picked up many times. The gene calls are TRBV2 and TRBJ2-3, with a weak D call TRBD1 (5 bases). CDR1 SNHLY and CDR2 FYNNEI come from the germline V gene. The V end lost 2 bases, the J end lost 6 bases, and 12 bases lay between the germline ends. The CDR3 extends over 14 amino acids. The CDR3 sequence is CASSERGHSDTQYF. Written as DNA, the CDR3 is TGTGCCAGCAGTGAAAGGGGCCACTCCGATACGCAGTATTTT.

This clonotype was counted many times. The chain is built from TRBV6-2 or TRBV6-3 and TRBJ1-1, with D perhaps TRBD1 (5 bases). There are 13 residues in the CDR3. Germline assignment: CDR1 MNHEY and CDR2 SVGEGT. With 6 bases removed from V and 4 bases from J, the gap between germline ends came to 12 bases. The CDR3 bases are TGTGCCAGCAGCCCCCGGGACCGCACTGAAGCTTTCTTT. The encoded protein is CASSPRDRTEAFF.

The chain uses TRBV5-8 and TRBJ2-2; D could derive from TRBD1 or TRBD2 (5 bases each). The germline gives CDR1 SGHTS, CDR2 YDEGEE. V was cut by 7 bases and J by 5 bases, with 12 bases left in between. The CDR3 is 13 residues long. This chain's CDR3 is CASDGTLTGELFF. CDR3 in DNA: TGTGCCAGCGACGGGACGCTAACCGGGGAGCTGTTTTTT. Full variable domain (outside the CDR3, taken from reference TRBV5-8 and TRBJ2-2): EAGVTQSPTHLIKTRGQQATLRCSPISGHTSVYWYQQALGLGLQFLLWYDEGEERNRGNFPPRFSGRQFPNYSSELNVNALELEDSALYLCASDGTLTGELFFGEGSRLTVL.

CDR3 bases: TGTGCCAGCAGCTTAACGTCGGCTAGCGGGAGTTACAATGAGCAGTTCTTC. It encodes CASSLTSASGSYNEQFF. The V call is TRBV7-2, the J call TRBJ2-1; TRBD2 agrees at 10 bases. The CDR3 extends over 17 amino acids. The junction had 8 bases not matched to a gene; V was cut back by 2 bases and J by 4 bases. CDR1 and CDR2 from the germline V gene are SGHTA and FQGNSA.

The rearrangement links TRBV5-1 to TRBJ2-5; no firm D call. Germline V gives CDR1 SGHRS, CDR2 YFSETQ. V shed 0 bases and J shed 4 bases, with 16 bases lying between them. The CDR3 runs to 16 residues. This chain's CDR3 is CASSLAGGRGLETQYF. The DNA of the CDR3 is TGCGCCAGCAGCTTGGCCGGCGGACGTGGGTTAGAGACCCAGTACTTC.

The V gene is TRBV12-3 or TRBV12-4, the J gene TRBJ2-5, with a tentative D call TRBD2 (6 bases). The CDR3 length is 14 residues. V gave up 8 bases and J gave up 5 bases, with 18 bases separating them. The CDR3 DNA reads TGTGCCAGCCGTACTACCGGGAGTAGGGAGACCCAGTACTTC. This encodes CASRTTGSRETQYF.

This clonotype showed up many times. CDR3 sequence: CASSHTGFLNEKLFF. In nucleotides, the CDR3 is TGCGCCAGCAGCCACACGGGATTCTTAAATGAAAAACTGTTTTTT. The chain employs TRBV4-1 and TRBJ1-4; D remains unclear. CDR1 and CDR2 (germline): MGHRA, YSYEKL. The CDR3 runs to 15 residues. The V end lost 3 bases, the J end lost 5 bases, and 13 bases lay between the germline ends.

This clonotype was counted between two and nine times. The chain employs TRBV19 and TRBJ1-4, with a possible D match to TRBD1 (5 bases). From germline, CDR1 is LNHDA and CDR2 SQIVND (reference sequence). The length of the CDR3 is 14 residues. Trimming stripped 7 bases from V and 8 bases from J, with 17 bases between. CDR3 DNA sequence: TGTGCCAGTACACTGCGCCAGGGAAACGAAAAACTGTTTTTT. As protein: CASTLRQGNEKLFF.

This clonotype was seen ten or more times. The chain combines TRBV5-5 with TRBJ2-3; 11 bases fit TRBD2. V lost 2 bases, J lost 7 bases, and 6 bases stayed unmatched. The V gene's germline CDR1 is SGHKS and CDR2 YYEKEE (reference sequence). The CDR3 spans 15 residues. DNA of the CDR3: TGTGCCAGCAGCTTTACTAGCGGGAGCTTAAATACGCAGTATTTT. Translating it yields CASSFTSGSLNTQYF.

This clonotype was recorded a few times. V usage is TRBV20-1 and J usage is TRBJ1-2; maybe TRBD1 (5 bases). The CDR3 has 14 residues. Germline V gene sequence: CDR1 DFQATT, CDR2 SNEGSKA (reference sequence). Trimming cost V 6 bases and J 0 bases, with 14 bases left between them. The CDR3 protein is CSAAGPETNYGYTF. The CDR3 DNA is TGCAGTGCCGCAGGGCCGGAGACTAACTATGGCTACACCTTC.

In its sample, this clonotype was seen a few times. The chain links TRBV4-2 to TRBJ2-2; possibly TRBD2 for D (6 bases). Trimming took 0 bases from V and 1 from J, leaving 9 bases between them. Germline loops: CDR1 LGHNA, CDR2 YNFKEQ. The CDR3 extends over 16 amino acids. The CDR3 nucleotides are TGTGCCAGCAGCCAAGATTGGGGGGAGAACACCGGGGAGCTGTTTTTT. It translates to CASSQDWGENTGELFF.

This clonotype was seen more than once but under ten times. V and J are TRBV7-9 and TRBJ2-7; 11 positions match TRBD2. The CDR3 runs to 15 residues. Germline assignment: CDR1 SEHNR and CDR2 FQNEAQ (reference sequence). V trimming: 2 bases; J trimming: 5 bases; junction bases outside the gene matches: 5. The DNA for the CDR3 is TGTGCCAGCAGCTTATTAGCGGGAGGGCACAACGAGCAGTACTTC. Its protein product is CASSLLAGGHNEQYF.

The table lists this clonotype with many counts. The chain recombines TRBV5-1 with TRBJ2-1; TRBD2 matches 8 bases. V was clipped by 0 bases and J by 7 bases; unmatched bases: 6. Germline CDR1 reads SGHRS; CDR2 reads YFSETQ. The CDR3 runs 15 residues. The CDR3: CASSLVPSGWNEQFF. The CDR3 nucleotides read TGCGCCAGCAGCTTGGTTCCTAGCGGGTGGAATGAGCAGTTCTTC.

To note about this clonotype: This could be a read error, since a much larger clone is one nucleotide away. The genes are TRBV5-1 and TRBJ1-2; TRBD1 might be the D (6 bases). The CDR3 has 12 amino acids. With 5 bases removed from V and 5 bases from J, the gap between germline ends came to 10 bases. From germline, CDR1 is SGHRS and CDR2 YFSETQ. The CDR3: CASRPGQYGYTF. In nucleotides, the CDR3 is TGCGCCAGCAGACCAGGACAGTATGGCTACACCTTC.

This clonotype was recorded a few times. This chain links TRBV20-1 with TRBJ1-1; no reliable D call. Germline CDR1 DFQATT, CDR2 SNEGSKA (reference sequence). The V end was cut by 6 bases, the J end by 2 bases, with 13 bases between. The CDR3 has 13 residues. Written as DNA, the CDR3 is TGCAGTGCGTTCGGCAGCTATAACACTGAAGCTTTCTTT. Translated: CSAFGSYNTEAFF.

The chain combines TRBV27 with TRBJ2-7; D unresolved. Per the germline V gene, CDR1 is MNHEY and CDR2 is SMNVEV (reference sequence). V was shortened by 5 bases and J by 2 bases, with 10 bases between the two germline ends. The CDR3 consists of 13 residues. CDR3 sequence: CASSRGGPYEQYV. Here the CDR3 DNA reads TGTGCCAGCAGTCGCGGTGGTCCCTACGAGCAGTACGTC.

This clonotype was seen a few times. The genes are TRBV7-9 and TRBJ2-7; D gene uncertain. V was pared by 3 bases and J by 0 bases, with 9 bases between. The CDR3 has 14 amino acids. Germline CDR1 and CDR2: SEHNR and FQNEAQ (reference sequence). The CDR3 DNA reads as TGTGCCAGCAGCTTTACCGGACGCTCCTACGAGCAGTACTTC. Protein sequence: CASSFTGRSYEQYF.

This clonotype was recorded a few times. This chain uses TRBV4-2 with TRBJ2-1; 7 positions match TRBD2. The CDR3 has 14 amino acids. Germline CDR1 and CDR2: LGHNA and YNFKEQ. Unmatched junction bases numbered 6, after V lost 3 bases and J lost 7 bases. CDR3 residues: CASSQTSRRNEQFF. The CDR3 DNA is TGTGCCAGCAGCCAGACTAGCAGGCGGAATGAGCAGTTCTTC.

This sequence joins TRBV12-3 or TRBV12-4 and TRBJ1-3, with D possibly matching TRBD1 (5 bases). The V gene lost 6 bases and the J gene lost 6 bases, with 18 bases spanning the gap. The CDR3 contains 15 residues. The CDR3 spells CASSPGRTRQNTIYF. CDR3 in DNA: TGTGCCAGCAGCCCGGGACGGACTCGCCAAAACACCATATATTTT.

This clonotype has a count of ten or more. The V gene is TRBV12-3 or TRBV12-4, the J gene TRBJ1-2; D is perhaps TRBD1 (5 bases). The CDR3 is made up of 15 amino acids. V was shortened by 7 bases and J by 0 bases, with 15 bases between the two germline ends. Here the CDR3 reads CASNPGMIANYGYTF. CDR3 in DNA: TGTGCCAGCAACCCAGGGATGATAGCTAACTATGGCTACACCTTC.

This clonotype was detected only a few times. The CDR3 loop reads CASSFVGGHNEQFF. The CDR3 bases are TGTGCCAGCAGCTTCGTCGGCGGCCACAATGAGCAGTTCTTC. The rearrangement joins TRBV7-6 to TRBJ2-1; D unclear. Deletions cut 3 bases from V and 5 bases from J, with 11 bases between. There are 14 residues in the CDR3. Germline CDR1 and CDR2: SGHVS and FNYEAQ. Full variable domain (missing parts from reference TRBV7-6 and TRBJ2-1): GAGVSQSPRYKVTKRGQDVALRCDPISGHVSLYWYRQALGQGPEFLTYFNYEAQQDKSGLPNDRFSAERPEGSISTLTIQRTEQRDSAMYRCASSFVGGHNEQFFGPGTRLTVL.

This chain uses TRBV5-1 with TRBJ1-1; D is uncertain. The CDR3 consists of 13 residues. Per the germline V gene, CDR1 is SGHRS and CDR2 is YFSETQ. The V end lost 4 bases, the J end lost 5 bases, and 12 bases lay between the germline ends. CDR3 in amino acids: CASSPKGDTEAFF. CDR3 DNA sequence: TGCGCCAGCAGCCCAAAGGGTGATACTGAAGCTTTCTTT.

This clonotype was recorded a few times. This sequence joins TRBV7-2 and TRBJ2-4; no clear D gene. Germline CDR1 SGHTA, CDR2 FQGNSA. CDR3 size: 15 residues. Trimming shortened V by 4 bases and J by 4 bases, and 14 bases separated the two germline ends. CDR3 in amino acids: CASSSAERLKNIQYF. The CDR3 region has the DNA TGTGCCAGCAGCTCCGCCGAGAGGTTAAAAAACATTCAGTACTTC.

This clonotype has a handful of counts. The chain links TRBV20-1 to TRBJ2-7, with D possibly being TRBD2 (6 bases). Trimming cost V 4 bases and J 5 bases, with 12 bases left between them. This CDR3 comprises 12 residues. The germline gives CDR1 DFQATT, CDR2 SNEGSKA (reference sequence). CDR3 coding DNA: TGCAGTGCTACCCGGGGGTGGGACGAGCAGTACTTC. It codes for CSATRGWDEQYF.

The genes are TRBV6-1 and TRBJ1-5; TRBD1 agrees at 7 bases. There are 17 residues in the CDR3. Germline CDR1 MNHNS, CDR2 SASEGT. The trim removed 4 bases at V and 1 base at J, leaving 10 bases unmatched. This CDR3 reads CASSGEEGASSNQPQHF. The CDR3 nucleotides are TGTGCCAGCAGTGGGGAGGAGGGGGCGAGCAGCAATCAGCCCCAGCATTTT.